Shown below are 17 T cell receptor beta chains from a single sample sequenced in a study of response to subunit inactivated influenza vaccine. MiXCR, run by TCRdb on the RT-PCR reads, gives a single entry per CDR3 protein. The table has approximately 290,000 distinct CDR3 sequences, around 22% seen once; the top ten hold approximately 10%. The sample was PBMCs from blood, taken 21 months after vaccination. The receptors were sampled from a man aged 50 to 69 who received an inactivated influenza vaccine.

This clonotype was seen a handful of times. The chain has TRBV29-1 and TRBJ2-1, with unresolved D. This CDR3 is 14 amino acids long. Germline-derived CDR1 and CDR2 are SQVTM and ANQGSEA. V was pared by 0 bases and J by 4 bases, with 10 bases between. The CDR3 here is CSVEEGLSYNEQFF. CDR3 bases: TGCAGCGTTGAAGAGGGATTGTCGTACAATGAGCAGTTCTTC.

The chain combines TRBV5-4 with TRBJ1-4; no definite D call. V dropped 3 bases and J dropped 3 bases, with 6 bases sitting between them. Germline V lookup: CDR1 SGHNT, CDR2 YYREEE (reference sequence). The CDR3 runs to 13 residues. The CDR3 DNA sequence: TGTGCCAGCAGCTGGGGAGCTAATGAAAAACTGTTTTTT. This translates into CASSWGANEKLFF.

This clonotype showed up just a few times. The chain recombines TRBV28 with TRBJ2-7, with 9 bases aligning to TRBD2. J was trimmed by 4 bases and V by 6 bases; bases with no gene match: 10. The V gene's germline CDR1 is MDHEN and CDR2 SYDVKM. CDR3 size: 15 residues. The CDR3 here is CASSLTHSGRYEQYF. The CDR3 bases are TGTGCCAGCAGCCTCACCCACAGCGGGAGGTACGAGCAGTACTTC.

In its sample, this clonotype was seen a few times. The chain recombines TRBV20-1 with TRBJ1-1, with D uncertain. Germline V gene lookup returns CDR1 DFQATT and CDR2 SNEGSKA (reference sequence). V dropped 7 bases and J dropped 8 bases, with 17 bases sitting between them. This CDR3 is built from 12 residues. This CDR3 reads CSESGRRGEAFF. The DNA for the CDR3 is TGCAGTGAATCGGGCCGGCGGGGAGAAGCTTTCTTT.

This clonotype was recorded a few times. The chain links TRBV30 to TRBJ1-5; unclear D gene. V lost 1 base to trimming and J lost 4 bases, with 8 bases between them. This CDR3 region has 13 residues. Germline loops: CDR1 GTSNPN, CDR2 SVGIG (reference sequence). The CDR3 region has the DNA TGTGCCTGGAGTGCTTCCGGGAATCAGCCCCAGCATTTT. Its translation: CAWSASGNQPQHF.

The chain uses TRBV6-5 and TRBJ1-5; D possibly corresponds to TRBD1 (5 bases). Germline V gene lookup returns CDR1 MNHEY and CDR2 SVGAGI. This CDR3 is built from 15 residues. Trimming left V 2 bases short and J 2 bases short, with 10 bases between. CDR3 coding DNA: TGTGCCAGCAGTTACGACAGATCCCGCAATCAGCCCCAGCATTTT. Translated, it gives CASSYDRSRNQPQHF.

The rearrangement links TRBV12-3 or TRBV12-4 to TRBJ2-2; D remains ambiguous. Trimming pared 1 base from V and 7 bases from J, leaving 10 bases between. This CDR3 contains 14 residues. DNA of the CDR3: TGTGCCAGCAGTTTAGGGTCTATCCTCGGGGAGCTGTTTTTT. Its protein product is CASSLGSILGELFF.

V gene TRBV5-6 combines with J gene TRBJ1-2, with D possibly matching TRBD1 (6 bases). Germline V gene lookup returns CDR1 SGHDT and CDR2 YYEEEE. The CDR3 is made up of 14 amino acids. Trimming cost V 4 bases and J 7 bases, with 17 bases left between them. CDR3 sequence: CASSPNNVGAGYTF. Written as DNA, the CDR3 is TGTGCCAGCAGCCCCAATAACGTGGGGGCTGGCTACACCTTC.

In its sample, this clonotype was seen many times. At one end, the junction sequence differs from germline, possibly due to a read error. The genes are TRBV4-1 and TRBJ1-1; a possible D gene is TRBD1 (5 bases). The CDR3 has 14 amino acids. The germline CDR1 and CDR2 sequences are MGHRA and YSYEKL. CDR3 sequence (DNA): TGTGCCAGCAGCCAAGGGACGGTAAACACTGAAGCTTTCTTT. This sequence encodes CASSQGTVNTEAFF.

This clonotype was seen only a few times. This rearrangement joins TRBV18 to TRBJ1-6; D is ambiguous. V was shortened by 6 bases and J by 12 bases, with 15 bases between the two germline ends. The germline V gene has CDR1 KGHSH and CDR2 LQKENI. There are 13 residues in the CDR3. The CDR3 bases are TGTGCCAGCTCCATGAAGGAGGATCGACCCCTCCACTTT. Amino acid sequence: CASSMKEDRPLHF.

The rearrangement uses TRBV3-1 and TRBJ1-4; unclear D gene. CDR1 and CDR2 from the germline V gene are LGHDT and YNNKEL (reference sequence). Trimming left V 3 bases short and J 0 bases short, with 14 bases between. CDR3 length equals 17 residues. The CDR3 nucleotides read TGTGCCAGCAGCCAGAACACGGGCTTCACAACTAATGAAAAACTGTTTTTT. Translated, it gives CASSQNTGFTTNEKLFF.

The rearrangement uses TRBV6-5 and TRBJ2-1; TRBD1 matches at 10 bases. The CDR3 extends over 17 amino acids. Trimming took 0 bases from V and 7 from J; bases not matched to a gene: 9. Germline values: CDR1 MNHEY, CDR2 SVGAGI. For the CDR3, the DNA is TGTGCCAGCAGTTACTCTTGGACAGGGGGTTACGGAAATGAGCAGTTCTTC. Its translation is CASSYSWTGGYGNEQFF.

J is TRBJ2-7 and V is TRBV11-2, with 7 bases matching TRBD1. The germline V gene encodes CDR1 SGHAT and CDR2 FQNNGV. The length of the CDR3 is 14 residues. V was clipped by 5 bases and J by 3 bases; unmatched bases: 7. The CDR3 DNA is TGTGCCAGCAGCATAGGGACAGAACTCTACGAGCAGTACTTC. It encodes CASSIGTELYEQYF.

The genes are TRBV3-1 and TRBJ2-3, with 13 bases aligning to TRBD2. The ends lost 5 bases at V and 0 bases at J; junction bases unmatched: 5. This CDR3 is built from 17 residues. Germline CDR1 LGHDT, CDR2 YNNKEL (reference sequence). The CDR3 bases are TGTGCCAGCAGCAGAGGGACTAGCGGGGCTAGCACAGATACGCAGTATTTT. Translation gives CASSRGTSGASTDTQYF.

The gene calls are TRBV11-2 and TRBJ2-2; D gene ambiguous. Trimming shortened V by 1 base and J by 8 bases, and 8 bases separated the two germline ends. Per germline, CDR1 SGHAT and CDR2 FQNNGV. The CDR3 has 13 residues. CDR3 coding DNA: TGTGCCAGCAGCTTAGTTTTTAAGGGGGAGCTGTTTTTT. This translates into CASSLVFKGELFF.

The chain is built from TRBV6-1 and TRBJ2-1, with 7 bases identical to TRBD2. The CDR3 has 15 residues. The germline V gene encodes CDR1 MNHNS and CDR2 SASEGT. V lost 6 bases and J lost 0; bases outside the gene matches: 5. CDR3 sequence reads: CASSQSGTSYNEQFF. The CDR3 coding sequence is TGTGCCAGCAGCCAAAGCGGGACCTCCTACAATGAGCAGTTCTTC.

This CDR3 is CASSMGTGDSNQPQHF. The CDR3 DNA sequence: TGTGCCAGTAGTATGGGGACAGGGGATAGCAATCAGCCCCAGCATTTT. V gene TRBV19 combines with J gene TRBJ1-5; 10 bases fit TRBD1. Per germline, CDR1 LNHDA and CDR2 SQIVND (reference sequence). The CDR3 is 16 amino acids. V was pared by 3 bases and J by 0 bases, with 2 bases of the junction left unmatched.